This T cell receptor (beta chain) was identified during a study of T cells in tumors after PD-1 blockade. General study findings and limits: Some novel exhausted tumor clones appeared in pre-treatment blood, suggesting peripheral recruitment. Most post-therapy expanded exhausted CD8+ clones were new, undetected before treatment. In squamous cell carcinoma, 50% of expanded exhausted clones were novel versus 29% of other expanded CD8+ clones.

The CDR3 covers 17 residues. Germline CDR1 MNHEY, CDR2 SMNVEV (reference sequence). Trimming took off 3 bases at V and 6 bases at J, with 23 bases between the two ends. Repertoires were generated with immunoSEQ multiplex PCR, while TCRdb's copy carries only in-frame clones and drops some. The table lists thousands of clones, around two thirds of them singletons. As for this clone: As yet, its antigen is unknown.

The sample in question was tumor tissue, obtained after anti-PD-1 treatment. This chain connects TRBV27 to TRBJ1-2, with D possibly matching TRBD1 (5 bases). The sequence was collected from a human donor with cutaneous squamous cell carcinoma. The CDR3: CASSLGGVRADRHGYTF. Here the CDR3 DNA reads TGTGCCAGCAGTTTGGGGGGGGTACGGGCGGACCGACATGGCTACACCTTC.